The present T cell receptor beta chain was sequenced within a study of blood T cell repertoires in COVID-19. Overall study context: Spain, Italy and the United States supplied samples that represented acute and convalescent COVID-19. PBMCs, B-cell-depleted T cells, or T cells provided the cDNA or gDNA that made up the material.

All enrollees were about 18 to 89 years old and from approximately 25 US areas. The CDR3 is 16 amino acids. In the study's own analysis: The assay estimated nucleated cells by amplifying reference gene primers. This table comes from immunoSEQ multiplex PCR, and its TCRdb copy is limited to in-frame clones, with some not included. Clone size and V and J calls were adopted from that table, with D and trimming inferred from the DNA. This table has about 310,000 clones, about 91% appearing once. The V and J genes are TRBV21-1 and TRBJ2-4; the table calls TRBD1, which could not be checked here. TRBV21-1 is marked as a pseudogene. Input material: PBMCs or T cells enriched from blood (not recorded which). The sequence came from a woman between 18 and 30 years old who had recovered from COVID-19. CDR3 DNA: TGTGCCAGCAGTTCTCCAGGGTCAATAGCCAAAAACATTCAGTACTTC. Translated, it gives CASSSPGSIAKNIQYF.